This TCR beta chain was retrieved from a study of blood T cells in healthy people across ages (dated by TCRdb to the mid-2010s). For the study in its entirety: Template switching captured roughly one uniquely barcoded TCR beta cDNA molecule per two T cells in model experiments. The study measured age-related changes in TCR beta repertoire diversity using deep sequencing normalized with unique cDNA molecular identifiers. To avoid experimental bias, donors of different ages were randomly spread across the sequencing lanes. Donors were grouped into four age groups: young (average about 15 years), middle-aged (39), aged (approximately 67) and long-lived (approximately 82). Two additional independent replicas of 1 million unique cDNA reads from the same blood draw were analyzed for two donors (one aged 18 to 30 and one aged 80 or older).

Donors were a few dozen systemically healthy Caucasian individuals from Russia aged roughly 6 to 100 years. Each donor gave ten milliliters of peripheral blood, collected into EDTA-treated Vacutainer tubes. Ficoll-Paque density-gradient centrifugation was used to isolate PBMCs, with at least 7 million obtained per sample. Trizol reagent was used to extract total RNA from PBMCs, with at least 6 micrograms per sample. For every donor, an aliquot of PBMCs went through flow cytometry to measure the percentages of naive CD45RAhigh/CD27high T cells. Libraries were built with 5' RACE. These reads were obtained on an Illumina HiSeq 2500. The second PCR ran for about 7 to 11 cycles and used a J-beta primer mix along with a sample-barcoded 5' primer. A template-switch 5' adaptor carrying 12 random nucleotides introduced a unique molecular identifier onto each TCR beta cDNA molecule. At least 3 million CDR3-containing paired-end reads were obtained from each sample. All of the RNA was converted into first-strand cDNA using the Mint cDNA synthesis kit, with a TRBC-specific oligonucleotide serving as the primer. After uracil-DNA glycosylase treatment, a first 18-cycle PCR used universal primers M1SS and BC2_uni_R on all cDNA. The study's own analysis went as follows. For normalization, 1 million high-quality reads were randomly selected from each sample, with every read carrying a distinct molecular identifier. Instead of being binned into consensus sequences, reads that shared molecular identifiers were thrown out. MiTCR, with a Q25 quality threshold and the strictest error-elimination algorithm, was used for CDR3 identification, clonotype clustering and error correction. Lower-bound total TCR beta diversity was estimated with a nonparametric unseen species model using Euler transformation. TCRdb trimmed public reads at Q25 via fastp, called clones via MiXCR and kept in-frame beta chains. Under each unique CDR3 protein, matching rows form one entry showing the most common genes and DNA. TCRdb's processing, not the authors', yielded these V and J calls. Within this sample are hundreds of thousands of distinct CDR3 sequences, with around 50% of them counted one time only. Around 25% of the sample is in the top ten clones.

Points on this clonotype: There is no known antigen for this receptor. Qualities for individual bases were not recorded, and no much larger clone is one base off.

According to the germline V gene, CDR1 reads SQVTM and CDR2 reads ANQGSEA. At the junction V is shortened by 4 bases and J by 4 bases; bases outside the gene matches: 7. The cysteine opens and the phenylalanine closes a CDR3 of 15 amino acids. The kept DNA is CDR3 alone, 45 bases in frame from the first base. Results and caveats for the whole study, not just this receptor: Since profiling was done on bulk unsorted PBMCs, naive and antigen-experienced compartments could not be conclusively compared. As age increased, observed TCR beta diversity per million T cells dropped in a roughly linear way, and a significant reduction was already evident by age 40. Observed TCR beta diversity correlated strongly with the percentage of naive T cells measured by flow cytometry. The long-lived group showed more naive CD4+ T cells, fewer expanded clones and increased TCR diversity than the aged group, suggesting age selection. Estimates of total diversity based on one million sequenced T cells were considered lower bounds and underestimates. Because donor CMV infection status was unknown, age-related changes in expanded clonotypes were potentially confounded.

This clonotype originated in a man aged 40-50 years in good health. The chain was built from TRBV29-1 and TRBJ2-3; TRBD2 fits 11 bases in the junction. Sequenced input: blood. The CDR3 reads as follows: CSVGKGTSGSDTQYF. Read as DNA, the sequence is TGCAGCGTTGGGAAAGGGACTAGCGGTTCAGATACGCAGTATTTT.